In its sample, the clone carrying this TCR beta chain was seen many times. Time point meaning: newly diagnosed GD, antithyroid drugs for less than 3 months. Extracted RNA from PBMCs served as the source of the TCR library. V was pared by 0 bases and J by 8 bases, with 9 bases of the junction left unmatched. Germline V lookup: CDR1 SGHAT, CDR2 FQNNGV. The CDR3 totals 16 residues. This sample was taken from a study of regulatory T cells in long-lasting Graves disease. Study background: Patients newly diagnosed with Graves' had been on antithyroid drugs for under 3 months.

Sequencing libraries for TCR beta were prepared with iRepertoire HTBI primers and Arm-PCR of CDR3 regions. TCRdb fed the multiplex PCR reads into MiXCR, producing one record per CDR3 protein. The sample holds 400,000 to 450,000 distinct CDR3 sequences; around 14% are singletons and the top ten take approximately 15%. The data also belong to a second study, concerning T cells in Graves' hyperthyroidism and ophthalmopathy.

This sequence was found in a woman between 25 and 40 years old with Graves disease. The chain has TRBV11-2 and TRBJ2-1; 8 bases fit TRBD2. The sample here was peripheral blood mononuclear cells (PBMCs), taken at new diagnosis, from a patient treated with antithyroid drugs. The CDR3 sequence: CASSLEAAGVRYEQFF. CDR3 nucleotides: TGTGCCAGCAGCTTAGAGGCAGCGGGAGTTAGGTATGAGCAGTTCTTC.